The 27 T cell receptor beta chains below were found in one sample sequenced in a study of blood T cell repertoires in COVID-19. Profiled with immunoSEQ multiplex PCR; TCRdb holds only in-frame clones, not every one. The sample has roughly 200,000 clones, roughly 80% seen once; the top ten hold around 8%. Sequences were obtained from peripheral blood. These receptor sequences come from a woman older than 75 with acute or convalescent COVID-19.

The rearrangement links TRBV18 to TRBJ2-7, with a possible D match to TRBD2 (5 bases). The germline CDR1 and CDR2 sequences are KGHSH and LQKENI. The CDR3 has 15 residues. V lost 6 bases to trimming and J lost 0 bases, with 15 bases between them. DNA for the CDR3: TGTGCCAGCTCCCATTCGGGGTTGAGCTCCTACGAGCAGTACTTC. It is translated as CASSHSGLSSYEQYF.

This clone was detected a few times. The V call is TRBV7-9, the J call TRBJ1-4; 7 nucleotides match TRBD1. The V gene's germline CDR1 is SEHNR and CDR2 FQNEAQ (reference sequence). With 2 bases clipped from V and 8 bases from J, the junction kept 14 bases outside the gene matches. This CDR3 comprises 17 residues. CDR3 nucleotides: TGTGCCAGCAGCTTAAATACCCCGACAGGGAGACAGGAAAAACTGTTTTTT. It encodes CASSLNTPTGRQEKLFF.

This clone was observed once. This rearrangement joins TRBV25-1 to TRBJ2-7; 8 bases are shared with TRBD1. The trim removed 4 bases at V and 2 bases at J, leaving 10 bases unmatched. CDR3 length: 16 residues. Germline CDR1 reads MGHDK; CDR2 reads SYGVNS. This CDR3 is CASSGPGQGSPYEQYF. CDR3 in DNA: TGTGCCAGCAGTGGCCCCGGACAGGGATCCCCCTACGAGCAGTACTTC.

The rearrangement joins TRBV2 to TRBJ1-2; 8 bases are a match to TRBD1. The V segment lost 10 bases and the J segment 2 bases; nucleotides outside the gene matches: 6. Looked up from germline, CDR1 is SNHLY and CDR2 is FYNNEI. The CDR3 is 13 amino acids. Here the CDR3 reads CAIAQGANYGYTF. The CDR3 region has the DNA TGTGCCATAGCCCAGGGGGCAAACTATGGCTACACCTTC.

The CDR3 DNA follows: TGCGCCAGCAGAGAACCGGGACTAGCCCCTCCAGGGGAGCAGTACTTC. This codes for CASREPGLAPPGEQYF. The genes are TRBV10-1 and TRBJ2-7, with 9 nucleotides matching TRBD2. The V gene's germline CDR1 is WNHNN and CDR2 SYGVQD (reference sequence). J gave up 7 bases and V 6 bases, and 16 bases lay outside the gene matches. The CDR3 length is 16 residues.

CDR3 DNA: TGTGCCAGCAGCTTAGCGGTTCCAGCGGGGAGCTACGAGCAGTACTTC. The encoded protein is CASSLAVPAGSYEQYF. The chain has TRBV7-2 and TRBJ2-7, with 7 bases identical to TRBD2. Germline loops: CDR1 SGHTA, CDR2 FQGNSA. CDR3 size: 16 residues. With 0 bases clipped from V and 3 bases from J, the junction kept 8 bases outside the gene matches. The full variable domain, completed using reference TRBV7-2 and TRBJ2-7, is GAGVSQSPSNKVTEKGKDVELRCDPISGHTALYWYRQSLGQGLEFLIYFQGNSAPDKSGLPSDRFSAERTGGSVSTLTIQRTQQEDSAVYLCASSLAVPAGSYEQYFGPGTRLTVT.

This chain uses TRBV14 with TRBJ2-7; D may be TRBD2 (5 bases). The CDR3 loop spans 13 amino acids. The ends were cut back, 4 bases at V and 12 bases at J, with 19 bases in the middle. Per the germline V gene, CDR1 is SGHDN and CDR2 is FVKESK. This CDR3 reads CASSLGPSRGGYF. CDR3 sequence (DNA): TGTGCCAGCAGCCTGGGTCCCTCCAGAGGAGGGTACTTC. Filled out from reference TRBV14 and TRBJ2-7, the complete variable domain reads EAGVTQFPSHSVIEKGQTVTLRCDPISGHDNLYWYRRVMGKEIKFLLHFVKESKQDESGMPNNRFLAERTGGTYSTLKVQPAELEDSGVYFCASSLGPSRGGYFGPGTRLTVT.

This clone has a single count. This rearrangement joins TRBV28 to TRBJ2-7; possible D gene TRBD1, 5 bases. The V and J ends lost 6 bases and 0 bases respectively, with 12 bases between them. Germline-derived CDR1 and CDR2 are MDHEN and SYDVKM. The CDR3 is 14 residues long. The CDR3 DNA sequence: TGTGCCAGCAGGATACAGGAATCCTCCTACGAGCAGTACTTC. It is translated as CASRIQESSYEQYF.

The gene calls are TRBV18 and TRBJ2-7; D is perhaps TRBD2 (5 bases). The CDR3 spans 15 residues. V shed 0 bases and J shed 0 bases, with 9 bases lying between them. Looked up from germline, CDR1 is KGHSH and CDR2 is LQKENI. The CDR3: CASSPPVRDSYEQYF. CDR3 DNA sequence: TGTGCCAGCTCACCACCGGTGAGGGACTCCTACGAGCAGTACTTC.

The gene calls are TRBV4-2 and TRBJ2-1, with 10 bases lining up with TRBD1. After removal of 0 bases from V and 8 bases from J, the junction contained 7 bases not matched to a gene. Germline V gene sequence: CDR1 LGHNA, CDR2 YNFKEQ. The CDR3 is 16 residues long. Here the CDR3 DNA reads TGTGCCAGCAGCCAAGAACTAGACAGGGGGCTTGATGAGCAGTTCTTC. It codes for CASSQELDRGLDEQFF.

The J gene is TRBJ2-3, the V gene TRBV5-1, with 7 bases identical to TRBD1. Germline lookup yields CDR1 SGHRS and CDR2 YFSETQ. CDR3 length: 15 residues. With 4 bases clipped from V and 2 bases from J, the junction kept 7 bases outside the gene matches. CDR3 bases: TGCGCCAGCAGCGTCATACAGGGGCCCACAGATACGCAGTATTTT. This translates into CASSVIQGPTDTQYF.

The CDR3 DNA sequence: TGTGCCAGCAGTTACCTCCCTTATGGCTACACCTTC. It translates to CASSYLPYGYTF. The rearrangement joins TRBV6-2 or TRBV6-3 to TRBJ1-2; D unresolved. CDR1 is MNHEY, CDR2 SVGEGT, per germline. There are 12 residues in the CDR3. The V and J ends lost 2 bases and 5 bases respectively, with 6 bases between them.

This clone was detected once. This chain connects TRBV10-3 to TRBJ2-7, with D maybe TRBD1 (6 bases). This CDR3 is built from 14 residues. With 7 bases removed from V and 6 bases from J, the gap between germline ends came to 19 bases. Germline V CDR1 and CDR2: ENHRY, SYGVKD. The CDR3 spells CAINSGENQFEQYF. CDR3 coding DNA: TGTGCCATCAACTCAGGGGAGAATCAGTTCGAGCAGTACTTC.

This chain joins TRBV3-1 (or the pseudogene TRBV3-2) and TRBJ1-6, with TRBD1 matching 12 bases. CDR3 size: 16 residues. Germline CDR1 and CDR2: LGHDT and YNNKEL (reference sequence). V gave up 2 bases and J gave up 10 bases; unmatched junction bases: 6. CDR3 amino acids: CASSQRGQGAGSPLHF. The CDR3, as DNA: TGTGCCAGCAGCCAACGGGGACAGGGGGCAGGATCACCCCTCCACTTT.

This chain joins TRBV9 and TRBJ2-1, with 7 bases matching TRBD2. CDR3 length: 16 amino acids. The germline V gene has CDR1 SGDLS and CDR2 YYNGEE. V was pared by 0 bases and J by 6 bases, with 9 bases of the junction left unmatched. CDR3 nucleotide sequence: TGTGCCAGCAGCGTAGGATCTAGCGGCGTAGGCAATGAGCAGTTCTTC. Residues: CASSVGSSGVGNEQFF.

The V call is TRBV9, the J call TRBJ2-4; 8 positions match TRBD1. Germline lookup yields CDR1 SGDLS and CDR2 YYNGEE. The CDR3 totals 14 residues. V trimming: 3 bases; J trimming: 5 bases; junction bases outside the gene matches: 4. The DNA for the CDR3 is TGTGCCAGCAGCGGTGGGACAGGAGAAAACATTCAGTACTTC. It yields the protein CASSGGTGENIQYF.

This clone showed up just a few times. The chain recombines TRBV25-1 with TRBJ1-1, with D possibly matching TRBD1 (6 bases). Germline V gives CDR1 MGHDK, CDR2 SYGVNS. The CDR3 spans 14 residues. V was shortened by 3 bases and J by 1 base, with 9 bases between the two germline ends. The CDR3 region is CASSEGQKNTEAFF. DNA of the CDR3: TGTGCCAGCAGTGAGGGACAAAAGAACACTGAAGCTTTCTTT.

This chain connects TRBV5-4 to TRBJ1-1, with unresolved D. The CDR3 extends over 13 amino acids. V dropped 3 bases and J dropped 2 bases, with 8 bases sitting between them. CDR1 and CDR2 from the germline V gene are SGHNT and YYREEE (reference sequence). The CDR3 DNA reads TGTGCCAGCAGCTGGGAGATTAACACTGAAGCTTTCTTT. Amino acids: CASSWEINTEAFF.

This clone was observed a few times. V and J are TRBV15 and TRBJ1-4, with D uncertain. V dropped 0 bases and J dropped 8 bases, with 7 bases sitting between them. Germline CDR1 LNHNV, CDR2 YYDKDF (reference sequence). The CDR3 spans 13 residues. CDR3 nucleotide sequence: TGTGCCACCAGCAGAGAAAGCAGGGAAAAACTGTTTTTT. Translating it yields CATSRESREKLFF.

This sequence joins TRBV28 and TRBJ2-1, with a possible D match to TRBD2 (6 bases). Deletions cut 4 bases from V and 8 bases from J, with 18 bases between. Germline assignment: CDR1 MDHEN and CDR2 SYDVKM. The CDR3 spans 15 residues. The DNA for the CDR3 is TGTGCCAGCAGTTCCCCAGAGAAGTGGGGGGATGAGCAGTTCTTC. This encodes CASSSPEKWGDEQFF.

The chain is built from TRBV27 and TRBJ2-1, with 9 bases aligning to TRBD2. Looked up from germline, CDR1 is MNHEY and CDR2 is SMNVEV (reference sequence). The V and J ends lost 4 bases and 1 base, in that order; junction bases with no gene match: 2. CDR3 length equals 15 residues. The CDR3, as DNA: TGTGCCAGCAGTTCCCTAGCGGGATCCTACAATGAGCAGTTCTTC. Protein sequence: CASSSLAGSYNEQFF.

The table lists this clone with a few counts. The chain combines TRBV3-1 (or the pseudogene TRBV3-2) with TRBJ1-1; TRBD1 is a possible D gene (6 bases). CDR1 LGHDT and CDR2 YNNKEL come from the germline V gene (reference sequence). This CDR3 is built from 14 residues. Trimming took off 7 bases at V and 1 base at J, with 13 bases between the two ends. The CDR3 reads CASTRDRKNTEAFF. CDR3 nucleotide sequence: TGTGCCAGCACAAGAGACAGGAAGAACACTGAAGCTTTCTTT.

This chain connects TRBV11-2 to TRBJ1-2, with TRBD1 as a possible D gene (5 bases). The CDR3 covers 17 residues. V was shortened by 0 bases and J by 0 bases, with 14 bases between the two germline ends. Germline values: CDR1 SGHAT, CDR2 FQNNGV. The CDR3 nucleotides read TGTGCCAGCAGCTTAGATCGAGACAGTCCCTCTAACTATGGCTACACCTTC. It encodes CASSLDRDSPSNYGYTF.

The rearrangement uses TRBV28 and TRBJ2-1; 7 bases agree with TRBD2. J lost 5 bases, V lost 6 bases, and 4 bases had no gene match. CDR3 length: 13 residues. Germline CDR1 is MDHEN and CDR2 is SYDVKM. CDR3 sequence (DNA): TGTGCCAGCAGGGTAGCGGGTAACAATGAGCAGTTCTTC. It is translated as CASRVAGNNEQFF. Full variable domain (missing parts from reference TRBV28 and TRBJ2-1): DVKVTQSSRYLVKRTGEKVFLECVQDMDHENMFWYRQDPGLGLRLIYFSYDVKMKEKGDIPEGYSVSREKKERFSLILESASTNQTSMYLCASRVAGNNEQFFGPGTRLTVL.

The chain links TRBV19 to TRBJ1-5, with TRBD1 matching over 7 bases. CDR1 and CDR2 (germline): LNHDA, SQIVND (reference sequence). The V and J ends lost 10 bases and 0 bases, in that order; junction bases with no gene match: 9. The CDR3 is made up of 15 amino acids. In nucleotides, the CDR3 is TGTGCCACCTCGGACAGGTTCCTTAGCAATCAGCCCCAGCATTTT. Translating gives CATSDRFLSNQPQHF.

The chain is built from TRBV19 and TRBJ2-7; 7 positions agree with TRBD1. CDR1 and CDR2 (germline): LNHDA, SQIVND (reference sequence). The CDR3 is made up of 13 amino acids. After removal of 10 bases from V and 6 bases from J, the junction contained 12 bases not matched to a gene. CDR3 in amino acids: CATGTVPASEQYF. The CDR3 DNA sequence: TGTGCCACCGGGACAGTCCCCGCCTCCGAGCAGTACTTC.

The chain is built from TRBV7-6 and TRBJ2-7; 10 nucleotides align to TRBD2. The V gene end was trimmed by 2 bases and the J gene end by 3 bases; junction bases not matched to a gene: 4. This CDR3 has 15 amino acids. The germline V gene has CDR1 SGHVS and CDR2 FNYEAQ. This CDR3 is CASSLLAGVGYEQYF. The CDR3 DNA sequence: TGTGCCAGCAGCTTACTAGCGGGAGTCGGCTACGAGCAGTACTTC.